These 8 T cell receptor beta chains were all obtained from the same sample, sequenced in a study of T cell changes during pregnancy in multiple sclerosis. The method was immunoSEQ multiplex PCR; TCRdb's version includes in-frame clones alone and lacks a portion of them. The repertoire holds tens of thousands of clones, with roughly 92% as singletons. This sample comprised peripheral blood, obtained after pregnancy. Every receptor here comes from a female donor with multiple sclerosis, enrolled in a pregnancy study.

The chain joins TRBV25-1 to TRBJ2-1; TRBD2 matches 12 bases. The CDR3 has 17 amino acids. J gave up 9 bases and V 4 bases, and 13 bases lay outside the gene matches. CDR1 is MGHDK, CDR2 SYGVNS, per germline. In nucleotides, the CDR3 is TGTGCCAGCAGTGGCCTAGCGGGGGGGGCTGGAAGGCTTGAGCAGTTCTTC. Protein: CASSGLAGGAGRLEQFF.

This chain links TRBV19 with TRBJ1-5; possibly TRBD1 for D (6 bases). The germline CDR1 and CDR2 sequences are LNHDA and SQIVND (reference sequence). Trimming cost V 7 bases and J 5 bases, with 15 bases left between them. The CDR3 has 14 amino acids. CDR3 DNA sequence: TGTGCCAGTAACCTAGGGGGGGGAGATCAGCCCCAGCATTTT. Residues: CASNLGGGDQPQHF.

This chain uses TRBV27 with TRBJ1-6; 9 bases align to TRBD1. CDR1 and CDR2 (germline): MNHEY, SMNVEV (reference sequence). The CDR3 is 14 residues long. Unmatched junction bases numbered 5, after V lost 4 bases and J lost 10 bases. The CDR3 sequence is CASSSLGTGSPLHF. CDR3 DNA: TGTGCCAGCAGTTCCCTCGGGACAGGGTCACCCCTCCACTTT.

V and J are TRBV5-4 and TRBJ2-5; 10 bases are a match to TRBD2. Germline CDR1 and CDR2: SGHNT and YYREEE (reference sequence). Unmatched junction bases numbered 5, after V lost 4 bases and J lost 2 bases. CDR3 length equals 15 residues. The CDR3: CASSLRTSGQETQYF. Here the CDR3 DNA reads TGTGCCAGCAGCCTTAGGACTAGCGGACAAGAGACCCAGTACTTC.

In its sample, this clone was seen many times. The CDR3 sequence is CASSPGQNTGELFF. CDR3 nucleotide sequence: TGTGCCAGCTCACCTGGACAGAACACCGGGGAGCTGTTTTTT. This chain joins TRBV18 and TRBJ2-2, with D perhaps matching TRBD1 (5 bases). V dropped 3 bases and J dropped 1 base, with 6 bases sitting between them. CDR3 size: 14 residues. Germline CDR1 reads KGHSH; CDR2 reads LQKENI.

The chain carries TRBV6-1 and TRBJ2-6; TRBD1 matches 11 bases. This CDR3 has 17 amino acids. Germline values: CDR1 MNHNS, CDR2 SASEGT. Trimming at V came to 4 bases and at J to 0 bases, leaving 2 bases not matched to a gene. CDR3 sequence reads: CASSAGTGGSGANVLTF. CDR3 coding DNA: TGTGCCAGCAGTGCAGGGACAGGGGGCTCTGGGGCCAACGTCCTGACTTTC.

This chain connects TRBV6-5 to TRBJ2-5; the match to TRBD1 covers 8 bases. CDR3 size: 16 residues. The junction had 7 bases not matched to a gene; V was cut back by 0 bases and J by 4 bases. Looked up from germline, CDR1 is MNHEY and CDR2 is SVGAGI. CDR3 in DNA: TGTGCCAGCAGTTACTCCCGGAGGACAGGGATAGAGACCCAGTACTTC. It translates to CASSYSRRTGIETQYF.

The gene calls are TRBV25-1 and TRBJ2-3; 8 positions agree with TRBD2. V shed 8 bases, J shed 0 bases, and the junction held 7 bases outside the gene matches. In germline, CDR1 is MGHDK, CDR2 SYGVNS. This CDR3 has 15 residues. The CDR3 sequence is CASHTTSGSTDTQYF. CDR3 DNA: TGTGCCAGCCACACTACTAGCGGAAGCACAGATACGCAGTATTTT. Full variable domain (remainder filled in from reference TRBV25-1 and TRBJ2-3): EADIYQTPRYLVIGTGKKITLECSQTMGHDKMYWYQQDPGMELHLIHYSYGVNSTEKGDLSSESTVSRIRTEHFPLTLESARPSHTSQYLCASHTTSGSTDTQYFGPGTRLTVL.